This TCR beta chain was documented in a study of CD8 T cells in ankylosing spondylitis. General study findings and limits: Earlier literature documents some of the motif variants in reactive arthritis synovial fluid and blood. Within matched ankylosing spondylitis synovial fluid, disease-linked clones were reportedly significantly enriched. Ankylosing spondylitis blood seemed to carry a telltale TCR beta motif made of about 8 highly homologous variants. Clones linked with disease were CD8+ and fairly uncommon in the peripheral blood.

V trimming: 0 bases; J trimming: 6 bases; junction bases outside the gene matches: 13. This CDR3 is built from 17 residues. CDR1 is WNHNN and CDR2 is SYGVQD in the germline V gene (reference sequence). Construction of TCR beta libraries was performed using quantitative 5'-RACE with molecular barcodes. A single record per CDR3 protein comes from TCRdb applying MiXCR to the 5' RACE reads. The data hold 470,000 or so distinct CDR3 sequences, with 20% to 30% observed a single time. This clonotype was picked up a small number of times. Its specificity is not known. This TCR was recovered from a male donor with ankylosing spondylitis. The chain employs TRBV10-1 and TRBJ1-1, with 7 bases matching TRBD1. Material for sequencing was blood, either unsorted or a sorted T cell fraction (not recorded which). In DNA, the CDR3 is TGCGCCAGCAGTGAGTCCGCCAGGGACAGTCTCGAGGCTGAAGCTTTCTTT. Protein product: CASSESARDSLEAEAFF.